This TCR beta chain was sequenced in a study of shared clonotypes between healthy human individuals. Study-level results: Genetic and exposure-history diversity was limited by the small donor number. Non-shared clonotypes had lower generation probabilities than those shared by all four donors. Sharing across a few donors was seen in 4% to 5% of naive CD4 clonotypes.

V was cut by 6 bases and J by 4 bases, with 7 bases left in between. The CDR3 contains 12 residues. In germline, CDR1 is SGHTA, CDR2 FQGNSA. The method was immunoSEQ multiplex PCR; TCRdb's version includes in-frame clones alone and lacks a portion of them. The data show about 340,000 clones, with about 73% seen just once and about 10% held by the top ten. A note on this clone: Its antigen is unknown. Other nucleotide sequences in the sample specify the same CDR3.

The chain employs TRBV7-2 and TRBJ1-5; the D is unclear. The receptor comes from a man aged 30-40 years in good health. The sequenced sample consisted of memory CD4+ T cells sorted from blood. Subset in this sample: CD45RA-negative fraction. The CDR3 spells CASSLPNQPQHF. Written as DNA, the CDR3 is TGTGCCAGCAGTCTACCGAATCAGCCCCAGCATTTT.